This T cell receptor (beta chain) is drawn from a study of neurological immune-mediated disorders. The sample holds many counts of this clonotype. TCRdb recomputed calls from the 5' RACE reads with MiXCR, one row per CDR3 protein. The profile shows about 65,000 distinct CDR3 sequences, approximately 3.7% of them singletons. The CDR3 length is 16 residues. Germline V gene data show CDR1 as SEHNR and CDR2 as FQNEAQ (reference sequence). V lost 5 bases to trimming and J lost 3 bases; unmatched junction nucleotides: 11. The source is a man aged 45-60 years with multiple sclerosis. The material sequenced was PBMCs. J is TRBJ2-3 and V is TRBV7-9, with 7 bases fitting TRBD1. The CDR3 is CASSPPTGVLTDTQYF. The CDR3 DNA reads as TGTGCCAGCAGCCCACCCACAGGGGTATTGACAGATACGCAGTATTTT.